This T cell receptor (beta chain) was sequenced during a study of T cells in Graves' hyperthyroidism and ophthalmopathy. This clonotype was seen repeatedly, ten times or more. TCR beta CDR3 regions were amplified from RNA transcripts. The study used the HTBI primer set for a first-round RT-PCR of the TCR CDR3. From the multiplex PCR reads, TCRdb called clonotypes with MiXCR, one entry per CDR3 protein. The sample carries 300,000 to 450,000 distinct CDR3 sequences, 15% to 20% recorded once. Germline V gene lookup returns CDR1 DFQATT and CDR2 SNEGSKA (reference sequence). V dropped 6 bases and J dropped 0; count of bases not matched to a gene: 8. There are 14 residues in the CDR3.

The chain employs TRBV20-1 and TRBJ2-7, with 7 bases fitting TRBD2. The sequence derives from a middle-aged woman with Graves' ophthalmopathy. The sequenced sample was blood. Here the CDR3 reads CSAKSLANSYEQYF. CDR3 nucleotides: TGCAGTGCAAAGTCACTAGCGAACTCCTACGAGCAGTACTTC.